The clone carrying this T cell receptor beta chain was found many times. The CDR3 totals 13 residues. V was clipped by 1 base and J by 5 bases, with 9 bases between them. One entry per CDR3 protein, called by TCRdb with MiXCR from the 5' RACE reads. The data contain more than 35,000 distinct CDR3 sequences, about 6.8% of them singletons. The sample comes from a study of T cells after yellow fever vaccination. This TCR was sampled from a young man who received the YFV17D yellow fever vaccine. The sample here was CD8+ T cells not binding an NS4B(214-222) dextramer, sorted from PBMCs, taken 45 days after the yellow fever booster vaccination. This chain links TRBV12-3 or TRBV12-4 with TRBJ2-7; D perhaps matches TRBD2 (6 bases). The CDR3 DNA is TGTGCCAGCAGTTTAGGGGGACTTGACGAGCAGTACTTC. Protein product: CASSLGGLDEQYF.